A single sample gave rise to the 32 T cell receptor beta chains below, sequenced in a study of blood T cell repertoires in COVID-19. Libraries were prepared by immunoSEQ multiplex PCR; TCRdb keeps only in-frame clonotypes and omits some of them. Of approximately 330,000 clones in the sample, just under 90% are singletons; the top ten hold around 9%. The material sequenced was PBMCs or T cells enriched from blood (not recorded which). These receptors were collected from a woman aged 25 to 45 who had recovered from COVID-19.

This chain joins TRBV7-9 and TRBJ2-7; the match to TRBD2 covers 11 bases. V dropped 0 bases and J dropped 7; count of bases not matched to a gene: 8. Germline V lookup: CDR1 SEHNR, CDR2 FQNEAQ (reference sequence). The CDR3 is made up of 16 amino acids. CDR3 nucleotides: TGTGCCAGCAGCTTAGCGGCTAGCGGGAGGCATCTAGAGCAGTACTTC. Its translation is CASSLAASGRHLEQYF. The full variable domain, with the rest looked up from reference TRBV7-9 and TRBJ2-7, is DTGVSQNPRHKITKRGQNVTFRCDPISEHNRLYWYRQTLGQGPEFLTYFQNEAQLEKSRLLSDRFSAERPKGSFSTLEIQRTEQGDSAMYLCASSLAASGRHLEQYFGPGTRLTVT.

The gene calls are TRBV5-6 and TRBJ2-5, with 11 bases that match TRBD2. Trimming at V came to 2 bases and at J to 0 bases, leaving 12 bases not matched to a gene. Looked up from germline, CDR1 is SGHDT and CDR2 is YYEEEE. The CDR3 is 19 residues long. The CDR3 bases are TGTGCCAGCAGCTTAACTAGCGGGAGAGGTGTTGCATACCAAGAGACCCAGTACTTC. Amino acids: CASSLTSGRGVAYQETQYF.

The gene calls are TRBV11-2 and TRBJ2-5; 10 bases are shared with TRBD2. Germline lookup yields CDR1 SGHAT and CDR2 FQNNGV. Trimming cost V 0 bases and J 5 bases; bases outside gene matches: 3. The CDR3 covers 15 residues. CDR3 residues: CASSLEPSGSETQYF. The CDR3 DNA reads as TGTGCCAGCAGCTTAGAACCTAGCGGGAGTGAGACCCAGTACTTC.

CDR3 bases: TGTGCCAGCAGCTTAGTGGCAGGGCACCAGACCCAGTACTTC. Translation gives CASSLVAGHQTQYF. This chain links TRBV7-2 with TRBJ2-5; D might be TRBD1 (5 bases). Trimming cost V 1 base and J 6 bases, with 12 bases left between them. This CDR3 is built from 14 residues. Germline V CDR1 and CDR2: SGHTA, FQGNSA. The complete variable domain, with remaining parts taken from reference TRBV7-2 and TRBJ2-5, reads GAGVSQSPSNKVTEKGKDVELRCDPISGHTALYWYRQSLGQGLEFLIYFQGNSAPDKSGLPSDRFSAERTGGSVSTLTIQRTQQEDSAVYLCASSLVAGHQTQYFGPGTRLLVL.

This clone is a singleton in its sample. The chain is built from TRBV27 and TRBJ2-2; TRBD2 matches 7 bases. CDR1 is MNHEY and CDR2 is SMNVEV in the germline V gene (reference sequence). V dropped 8 bases and J dropped 6; count of bases not matched to a gene: 6. This CDR3 is built from 13 residues. The CDR3 loop reads CASRAGRAGELFF. CDR3 bases: TGTGCCAGCCGGGCAGGGAGGGCCGGGGAGCTGTTTTTT.

V is TRBV27 and J is TRBJ2-1; 9 nucleotides match TRBD2. V shed 3 bases and J 8 bases; nucleotides not matched to a gene: 5. Germline V gives CDR1 MNHEY, CDR2 SMNVEV (reference sequence). The CDR3 runs to 14 residues. CDR3 DNA sequence: TGTGCCAGCAGTTTGGCTAGCGGGATGGATGAGCAGTTCTTC. Translated, it gives CASSLASGMDEQFF.

V usage is TRBV24-1 and J usage is TRBJ2-3, with TRBD2 matching over 8 bases. V was clipped by 5 bases and J by 4 bases; unmatched bases: 4. The CDR3 is 14 amino acids. Germline lookup yields CDR1 KGHDR and CDR2 SFDVKD. CDR3 in DNA: TGTGCCACCAGTGGGAGCGGGAGCTCAGATACGCAGTATTTT. This codes for CATSGSGSSDTQYF.

This clone was counted a few times. This sequence joins TRBV7-6 and TRBJ2-7; 9 nucleotides line up with TRBD1. The CDR3 has 15 amino acids. The germline CDR1 and CDR2 sequences are SGHVS and FNYEAQ. Losses at the gene ends were 5 bases for V and 3 bases for J; bases not matched to a gene: 8. CDR3 protein: CASSAPGQGFYEQYF. CDR3 sequence (DNA): TGTGCCAGCAGCGCGCCGGGACAGGGCTTCTACGAGCAGTACTTC.

The chain recombines TRBV3-1 (or the pseudogene TRBV3-2) with TRBJ2-7, with a weak D call TRBD2 (6 bases). V lost 1 base and J 6 bases, leaving 16 bases between the germline ends. The CDR3 runs to 15 residues. The germline V gene encodes CDR1 LGHDT and CDR2 YNNKEL (reference sequence). The CDR3 region has the DNA TGTGCCAGCAGCCAAGGACTAGAGGTACGCGCCGAGCAGTACTTC. As protein: CASSQGLEVRAEQYF.

This chain links TRBV10-1 with TRBJ2-7; unclear D gene. Germline V gene lookup returns CDR1 WNHNN and CDR2 SYGVQD (reference sequence). Trimming shortened V by 4 bases and J by 2 bases, and 12 bases separated the two germline ends. The CDR3 runs to 14 residues. CDR3 sequence reads: CASSVGRGAYEQYF. The CDR3 DNA sequence: TGCGCCAGCAGTGTCGGTCGCGGAGCCTACGAGCAGTACTTC.

In its sample, this clone was seen a few times. V is TRBV24-1 and J is TRBJ1-2; unclear D gene. Germline V gives CDR1 KGHDR, CDR2 SFDVKD. The CDR3 has 12 residues. V was shortened by 9 bases and J by 3 bases, with 10 bases between the two germline ends. The CDR3 sequence is CATRVMYYGYTF. DNA of the CDR3: TGTGCCACCCGGGTTATGTACTATGGCTACACCTTC.

The chain carries TRBV19 and TRBJ1-2; possible D gene TRBD1, 6 bases. Per the germline V gene, CDR1 is LNHDA and CDR2 is SQIVND (reference sequence). The CDR3 spans 15 residues. The germline V and J ends were trimmed by 5 bases and 4 bases, with 17 bases remaining between them. This CDR3 reads CASSGDTGTRYGYTF. The DNA for the CDR3 is TGTGCCAGTAGTGGGGATACAGGGACCCGCTATGGCTACACCTTC.

This clone turned up a few times. This sequence joins TRBV29-1 and TRBJ1-3; TRBD1 agrees at 8 bases. The CDR3 is made up of 15 amino acids. Germline CDR1 is SQVTM and CDR2 is ANQGSEA. V gave up 0 bases and J gave up 3 bases; unmatched junction bases: 4. CDR3 nucleotides: TGCAGCGTTGAAGATCGAGACAGGGGTGGAAACACCATATATTTT. Encoded protein: CSVEDRDRGGNTIYF. Full variable domain (rest looked up from reference TRBV29-1 and TRBJ1-3): SAVISQKPSRDICQRGTSLTIQCQVDSQVTMMFWYRQQPGQSLTLIATANQGSEATYESGFVIDKFPISRPNLTFSTLTVSNMSPEDSSIYLCSVEDRDRGGNTIYFGEGSWLTVV.

This chain links TRBV29-1 with TRBJ1-1, with D hard to call. Germline V CDR1 and CDR2: SQVTM, ANQGSEA. The CDR3 has 15 amino acids. V shed 4 bases and J shed 0 bases, with 15 bases lying between them. The CDR3 loop is CSVVPLKLMNTEAFF. The DNA for the CDR3 is TGCAGCGTTGTCCCCCTGAAACTCATGAACACTGAAGCTTTCTTT. Using reference TRBV29-1 and TRBJ1-1 for the parts outside the CDR3, the full variable domain is SAVISQKPSRDICQRGTSLTIQCQVDSQVTMMFWYRQQPGQSLTLIATANQGSEATYESGFVIDKFPISRPNLTFSTLTVSNMSPEDSSIYLCSVVPLKLMNTEAFFGQGTRLTVV.

This clone has only a few counts. The genes are TRBV4-2 and TRBJ1-2, with TRBD1 matching over 8 bases. The CDR3 sequence is 13 residues long. J gave up 7 bases and V 3 bases, and 4 bases lay outside the gene matches. Germline V gene data show CDR1 as LGHNA and CDR2 as YNFKEQ. The CDR3 spells CASSHDRGSGYTF. Here the CDR3 DNA reads TGTGCCAGCAGCCACGACAGGGGAAGTGGCTACACCTTC.

V gene TRBV27 combines with J gene TRBJ2-3; D call uncertain. Trimming removed 6 bases from V and 2 bases from J, with 6 bases in between. The CDR3 runs 12 residues. Germline V gives CDR1 MNHEY, CDR2 SMNVEV (reference sequence). This CDR3 reads CASSRLTDTQYF. For the CDR3, the DNA is TGTGCCAGCAGCCGACTCACAGATACGCAGTATTTT.

V gene TRBV18 combines with J gene TRBJ2-3; D unclear. The CDR3 totals 12 residues. The V gene's germline CDR1 is KGHSH and CDR2 LQKENI. Trimming pared 6 bases from V and 4 bases from J, leaving 8 bases between. The CDR3 loop is CASSPSPDTQYF. In nucleotides, the CDR3 is TGTGCCAGCTCCCCCTCCCCAGATACGCAGTATTTT.

The chain joins TRBV7-2 to TRBJ2-5, with unresolved D. V was trimmed by 1 base and J by 0 bases, leaving 12 bases between them. CDR1 and CDR2 from the germline V gene are SGHTA and FQGNSA. The CDR3 is made up of 16 amino acids. Here the CDR3 reads CASSLVSAANQETQYF. Written as DNA, the CDR3 is TGTGCCAGCAGCTTAGTGTCGGCAGCGAACCAAGAGACCCAGTACTTC.

The chain combines TRBV9 with TRBJ1-1, with D uncertain. The CDR3 has 14 residues. Per the germline V gene, CDR1 is SGDLS and CDR2 is YYNGEE. Trimming removed 4 bases from V and 1 base from J, with 11 bases in between. CDR3 nucleotide sequence: TGTGCCAGCAGCCCCCGAACATCGAACACTGAAGCTTTCTTT. Its translation: CASSPRTSNTEAFF.

J is TRBJ2-1 and V is TRBV24-1; 7 nucleotides align to TRBD1. V lost 9 bases to trimming and J lost 9 bases; unmatched junction nucleotides: 4. Germline CDR1 is KGHDR and CDR2 is SFDVKD. The length of the CDR3 is 11 residues. Here the CDR3 DNA reads TGTGCCACCTCGGACAGGATTGAGCAGTTCTTC. Encoded protein: CATSDRIEQFF.

The CDR3: CASSRRTGGENTEAFF. The CDR3 nucleotides read TGTGCCAGCTCGCGGAGGACAGGGGGCGAGAACACTGAAGCTTTCTTT. V usage is TRBV18 and J usage is TRBJ1-1; TRBD1 matches 11 bases. V trimming: 6 bases; J trimming: 1 base; junction bases outside the gene matches: 7. The CDR3 has 16 amino acids. Germline CDR1 and CDR2: KGHSH and LQKENI.

The chain employs TRBV7-6 and TRBJ2-6, with D uncertain. The CDR3 extends over 16 amino acids. Trimming removed 1 base from V and 0 bases from J, with 7 bases in between. The V gene's germline CDR1 is SGHVS and CDR2 FNYEAQ. Here the CDR3 reads CASSLVEDSGANVLTF. The CDR3 DNA reads TGTGCCAGCAGCTTAGTTGAGGACTCTGGGGCCAACGTCCTGACTTTC.

The V and J genes are TRBV6-6 and TRBJ1-2; D is perhaps TRBD1 (5 bases). Trimming left V 4 bases short and J 2 bases short, with 8 bases between. Germline CDR1 reads MNHNY; CDR2 reads SVGAGI (reference sequence). CDR3 length: 13 amino acids. CDR3 sequence (DNA): TGTGCCAGCAGTTGGGGCCGAAACTATGGCTACACCTTC. This encodes CASSWGRNYGYTF.

The chain uses TRBV27 and TRBJ1-2; unclear D gene. Germline CDR1 is MNHEY and CDR2 is SMNVEV (reference sequence). The length of the CDR3 is 15 residues. V lost 5 bases, J lost 0 bases, and 13 bases lay in between. The CDR3 loop reads CASSRTSWANYGYTF. CDR3 DNA: TGTGCCAGCAGTCGGACTAGTTGGGCTAACTATGGCTACACCTTC.

The chain's CDR3 is CASSRASGGYNEQFF. The CDR3 region has the DNA TGTGCCAGCTCACGGGCAAGCGGGGGGTACAATGAGCAGTTCTTC. V usage is TRBV18 and J usage is TRBJ2-1; TRBD2 matches at 9 bases. Trimming cost V 4 bases and J 4 bases; bases outside gene matches: 5. The CDR3 is 15 amino acids. Germline V CDR1 and CDR2: KGHSH, LQKENI.

The rearrangement joins TRBV14 to TRBJ1-2; 10 nucleotides agree with TRBD1. V shed 2 bases, J shed 6 bases, and the junction held 9 bases outside the gene matches. In germline, CDR1 is SGHDN, CDR2 FVKESK. The CDR3 runs to 16 residues. The CDR3 loop reads CASSQRGQGGIHGYTF. The CDR3 nucleotides read TGTGCCAGCAGCCAACGAGGACAGGGGGGAATCCATGGCTACACCTTC.

The rearrangement joins TRBV29-1 to TRBJ2-7, with D possibly TRBD1 on 6 matching bases. The V and J ends lost 5 bases and 3 bases respectively, with 14 bases between them. The CDR3 runs 13 residues. The germline CDR1 and CDR2 sequences are SQVTM and ANQGSEA. CDR3 sequence (DNA): TGCAGCGTTCACAGGGATTCGGACTACGAGCAGTACTTC. It specifies CSVHRDSDYEQYF.

The rearrangement links TRBV7-2 to TRBJ2-3, with TRBD2 matching 7 bases. After removal of 5 bases from V and 4 bases from J, the junction contained 9 bases not matched to a gene. Germline lookup yields CDR1 SGHTA and CDR2 FQGNSA. The CDR3 totals 15 residues. The CDR3 coding sequence is TGTGCCAGCAGCCCGAGCGGGAACGAGGCAGATACGCAGTATTTT. This translates into CASSPSGNEADTQYF.

The chain links TRBV15 to TRBJ2-3; perhaps TRBD2 as D (6 bases). V gave up 0 bases and J gave up 5 bases, with 12 bases separating them. Germline CDR1 reads LNHNV; CDR2 reads YYDKDF (reference sequence). The length of the CDR3 is 15 residues. As DNA, the CDR3 is TGTGCCACCAGCAGAGAATGGGGCGGGGAAGATACGCAGTATTTT. Amino acids: CATSREWGGEDTQYF.

The chain links TRBV5-5 to TRBJ2-1; no clear D gene. The V end was cut by 2 bases, the J end by 4 bases, with 4 bases between. CDR1 is SGHKS and CDR2 is YYEKEE in the germline V gene (reference sequence). CDR3 size: 12 residues. The CDR3 region is CASSFLYNEQFF. The CDR3 region has the DNA TGTGCCAGCAGCTTTCTTTACAATGAGCAGTTCTTC.

The V and J genes are TRBV5-1 and TRBJ2-7; 9 bases line up with TRBD1. Germline values: CDR1 SGHRS, CDR2 YFSETQ. Trimming removed 3 bases from V and 1 base from J; junction bases left unmatched: 5. The CDR3 spans 15 residues. CDR3 region: CASSWGQGRSYEQYF. Written as DNA, the CDR3 is TGCGCCAGCAGCTGGGGACAGGGTCGATCCTACGAGCAGTACTTC.

This clone showed up just a few times. The chain employs TRBV3-1 (or the pseudogene TRBV3-2) and TRBJ1-2, with TRBD1 identical over 11 bases. This CDR3 has 16 residues. V trimming: 7 bases; J trimming: 7 bases; junction bases outside the gene matches: 14. Germline-derived CDR1 and CDR2 are LGHDT and YNNKEL (reference sequence). The CDR3 sequence is CASKRSPDRGPGGYTF. DNA for the CDR3: TGTGCCAGCAAGCGATCCCCGGACAGGGGGCCTGGTGGCTACACCTTC.